The 3 T cell receptor beta chains below come from one sample, sequenced in a study of blood T cell repertoires in COVID-19. Sequencing used immunoSEQ multiplex PCR; TCRdb keeps in-frame clones, though not all of them. The table lists 290,000 or so clones, about 89% of them singletons, with approximately 2.6% in the top ten. The sequenced sample was PBMCs or T cells enriched from blood (not recorded which). The receptors were sampled from a woman aged 18-35 years who had recovered from COVID-19.

DNA of the CDR3: TGTGCCAGCAGTGAGGGGTTGCGCGGGGGTATTTCGGAGACCCAGTACTTC. Translation gives CASSEGLRGGISETQYF. The chain uses TRBV6-1 and TRBJ2-5; 7 bases are a match to TRBD2. Trimming at V came to 3 bases and at J to 5 bases, leaving 15 bases not matched to a gene. Germline assignment: CDR1 MNHNS and CDR2 SASEGT. This CDR3 is built from 17 residues.

This clone has just a few counts. The chain carries TRBV9 and TRBJ2-7, with 7 bases that match TRBD2. V shed 0 bases and J 1 base; nucleotides not matched to a gene: 4. CDR3 size: 15 residues. Germline lookup yields CDR1 SGDLS and CDR2 YYNGEE. In nucleotides, the CDR3 is TGTGCCAGCAGCGTAGGTCTAGCGGCTTCCTACGAGCAGTACTTC. It yields the protein CASSVGLAASYEQYF.

A single count supports this clone. This sequence joins TRBV5-6 and TRBJ2-3; TRBD2 aligns across 13 bases. Trimming at V came to 4 bases and at J to 5 bases, leaving 7 bases not matched to a gene. The germline gives CDR1 SGHDT, CDR2 YYEEEE. The CDR3 loop spans 16 amino acids. The CDR3 DNA reads as TGTGCCAGCAGCATAGGACTAGCGGGAGTTCAAGATACGCAGTATTTT. This translates into CASSIGLAGVQDTQYF.